This entry lists 18 T cell receptor beta chains sequenced from one sample in a study of early T cells in non-severe SARS-CoV-2 infection. Via MiXCR, TCRdb re-called the 5' RACE reads, giving one row per CDR3 protein. The repertoire holds fewer than 80,000 distinct CDR3 sequences, with about 11% as singletons. The source material was whole blood, sampled at baseline. Receptors were obtained from an adult who was a healthcare worker with PCR-confirmed SARS-CoV-2 infection or an uninfected control (not recorded which).

This clonotype turned up a few times. The rearrangement uses TRBV7-8 and TRBJ2-1, with TRBD2 as a possible D gene (7 bases). Per the germline V gene, CDR1 is SGHVS and CDR2 is FQNEAQ. The V end lost 3 bases, the J end lost 9 bases, and 15 bases lay between the germline ends. The CDR3 loop spans 14 amino acids. CDR3 in amino acids: CASSFAGAGSEQFF. The CDR3 DNA sequence: TGTGCCAGCAGCTTTGCGGGGGCCGGCAGTGAGCAGTTCTTC.

This clonotype was seen a handful of times. The chain recombines TRBV11-2 with TRBJ2-5; TRBD1 agrees at 8 bases. CDR3 length equals 18 residues. V shed 5 bases and J 4 bases; nucleotides not matched to a gene: 18. Germline V lookup: CDR1 SGHAT, CDR2 FQNNGV. CDR3 amino acids: CASSKTRGRLSPRETQYF. The CDR3 nucleotides are TGTGCCAGCAGCAAAACCAGGGGGCGCCTTAGCCCTCGAGAGACCCAGTACTTC.

This clonotype was detected only a few times. Mismatch with germline at one junction end may stem from a read error. The chain is built from TRBV11-1 and TRBJ1-1; D gene unclear. The CDR3 totals 15 residues. The germline CDR1 and CDR2 sequences are SGHAT and FQDESV (reference sequence). CDR3 amino acids: CASSLLTGSNTEVFF. The CDR3 bases are TGTGCCAGCAGCTTATTGACCGGGTCGAACACTGAAGTTTTCTTT.

This clonotype was counted between two and nine times. The chain is built from TRBV28 and TRBJ2-5; the D call may be TRBD1 or TRBD2 (6 bases each). Germline CDR1 is MDHEN and CDR2 is SYDVKM. Trimming removed 4 bases at V and 4 bases at J, with 7 bases between. The CDR3 runs 12 residues. CDR3: CASSSGAETQYF. For the CDR3, the DNA is TGTGCCAGCAGTTCGGGGGCAGAGACCCAGTACTTC.

This clonotype showed up many times. The chain carries TRBV7-8 and TRBJ2-1, with unresolved D. The germline CDR1 and CDR2 sequences are SGHVS and FQNEAQ. The CDR3 spans 14 residues. Trimming removed 3 bases from V and 4 bases from J, with 10 bases in between. CDR3 DNA sequence: TGTGCCAGCAGCTTCGGACCAAGATACAATGAGCAGTTCTTC. It yields the protein CASSFGPRYNEQFF.

The sample holds a few counts of this clonotype. This chain's CDR3 is CASSLESLQGYTF. CDR3 DNA: TGTGCCAGCAGCTTAGAATCCCTCCAGGGCTACACCTTC. The chain joins TRBV7-2 to TRBJ1-2; D gene uncertain. V was trimmed by 1 base and J by 8 bases, leaving 11 bases between them. Germline-derived CDR1 and CDR2 are SGHTA and FQGNSA. There are 13 residues in the CDR3.

Ten or more counts support this clonotype. The chain couples TRBV10-1 to TRBJ2-6, with unresolved D. Trimming stripped 4 bases from V and 3 bases from J, with 7 bases between. The CDR3 sequence is 14 residues long. Germline CDR1 and CDR2: WNHNN and SYGVQD (reference sequence). This CDR3 reads CASSAGFGANVLTF. The CDR3 DNA follows: TGCGCCAGCAGTGCGGGTTTTGGGGCCAACGTCCTGACTTTC.

This clonotype has just a few counts. V is TRBV29-1 and J is TRBJ2-7; D unclear. The CDR3 has 13 residues. Trimming shortened V by 5 bases and J by 0 bases, and 11 bases separated the two germline ends. CDR1 and CDR2 (germline): SQVTM, ANQGSEA. The chain's CDR3 is CSVRSRSSYEQYF. DNA of the CDR3: TGCAGCGTTCGCAGTAGGAGCTCCTACGAGCAGTACTTC.

Only a few counts were recorded for this clonotype. The V call is TRBV21-1, the J call TRBJ2-4; no DNA check was done on the table's D call, TRBD1. TRBV21-1 counts as a pseudogene. The CDR3 runs 19 residues. CDR3 protein: CASSKWGAMRGLAKNIQYF. CDR3 coding DNA: TGTGCCAGCAGCAAGTGGGGGGCGATGAGGGGCCTAGCCAAAAACATTCAGTACTTC.

V gene TRBV6-2 or TRBV6-3 combines with J gene TRBJ2-3; possibly TRBD2 for D (6 bases). The V and J ends lost 6 bases and 2 bases respectively, with 15 bases between them. CDR1 MNHEY and CDR2 SVGEGT come from the germline V gene. The CDR3 length is 15 residues. The CDR3 sequence is CASRSAGLNTDTQYF. In DNA, the CDR3 is TGTGCCAGCAGATCCGCGGGACTCAACACAGATACGCAGTATTTT.

J is TRBJ2-3 and V is TRBV13; perhaps TRBD1 as D (6 bases). Trimming left V 4 bases short and J 3 bases short, with 11 bases between. Germline CDR1 reads PRHDT; CDR2 reads FYEKMQ (reference sequence). This CDR3 has 14 amino acids. CDR3 bases: TGTGCCAGCAGCTATAACAGGGAGACAGATACGCAGTATTTT. Translated, it gives CASSYNRETDTQYF. Full variable domain (missing parts from reference TRBV13 and TRBJ2-3): AAGVIQSPRHLIKEKRETATLKCYPIPRHDTVYWYQQGPGQDPQFLISFYEKMQSDKGSIPDRFSAQQFSDYHSELNMSSLELGDSALYFCASSYNRETDTQYFGPGTRLTVL.

This clonotype was counted a single time. V gene TRBV9 combines with J gene TRBJ1-5; no clear D. Trimming took off 5 bases at V and 0 bases at J, with 9 bases between the two ends. CDR3 length: 14 amino acids. The germline V gene encodes CDR1 SGDLS and CDR2 YYNGEE. CDR3 DNA sequence: TGTGCCAGCAGTTCAACGGTTAGCAATCAGCCCCAGCATTTT. This sequence encodes CASSSTVSNQPQHF.

V gene TRBV28 combines with J gene TRBJ1-3, with TRBD1 matching 9 bases. Losses at the gene ends were 3 bases for V and 13 bases for J; bases not matched to a gene: 13. Per the germline V gene, CDR1 is MDHEN and CDR2 is SYDVKM. The CDR3 totals 15 residues. The CDR3: CASSLPGTGSPKIYF. CDR3 bases: TGTGCCAGCAGTTTGCCCGGGACAGGGTCTCCTAAAATATATTTT.

This clonotype has at least ten counts. This chain uses TRBV20-1 with TRBJ2-7, with D hard to call. There are 14 residues in the CDR3. The V and J ends lost 3 bases and 0 bases respectively, with 12 bases between them. CDR1 is DFQATT, CDR2 SNEGSKA, per germline (reference sequence). The CDR3 loop is CSARGPLDSYEQYF. In DNA, the CDR3 is TGCAGTGCTAGGGGTCCCCTAGACTCCTACGAGCAGTACTTC.

A few counts support this clonotype. This sequence joins TRBV10-3 and TRBJ1-4; TRBD1 agrees at 9 bases. J gave up 5 bases and V 6 bases, and 4 bases lay outside the gene matches. Germline CDR1 is ENHRY and CDR2 is SYGVKD. The CDR3 covers 14 residues. CDR3 in amino acids: CAIRRDRDNEKLFF. CDR3 nucleotides: TGTGCCATCAGGAGGGACAGGGACAATGAAAAACTGTTTTTT.

The CDR3 is CASSLGGTSYNEQFF. CDR3 bases: TGTGCCAGCAGTCTAGGGGGTACGTCCTACAATGAGCAGTTCTTC. J is TRBJ2-1 and V is TRBV6-2 or TRBV6-3, with D possibly being TRBD1 (6 bases). Looked up from germline, CDR1 is MNHEY and CDR2 is SVGEGT. This CDR3 has 15 residues. V was cut by 5 bases and J by 1 base, with 12 bases left in between.

This chain's CDR3 is CASSFYLSYEQYF. The CDR3 nucleotides read TGCGCCAGCAGCTTTTACCTATCCTACGAGCAGTACTTC. The chain has TRBV5-1 and TRBJ2-7; D remains ambiguous. From germline, CDR1 is SGHRS and CDR2 YFSETQ. V shed 2 bases and J shed 1 base, with 7 bases lying between them. The CDR3 is made up of 13 amino acids.

The sample holds many counts of this clonotype. The rearrangement links TRBV3-1 to TRBJ2-1; 7 bases match TRBD2. CDR1 is LGHDT, CDR2 YNNKEL, per germline (reference sequence). The V gene end was trimmed by 2 bases and the J gene end by 2 bases; junction bases not matched to a gene: 6. This CDR3 is 16 amino acids long. The CDR3 protein is CASSQRGGGTYNEQFF. CDR3 DNA sequence: TGTGCCAGCAGCCAACGTGGGGGGGGAACCTACAATGAGCAGTTCTTC.